These T cell receptor beta chains were read from a single sample in a study of T cell responses to AZD1222 COVID-19 vaccine. This table comes from immunoSEQ multiplex PCR, and its TCRdb copy is limited to in-frame clones, with some not included. The profile shows 120,000 to 150,000 clones, 80% to 95% of them singletons. Sequencing was performed on peripheral blood, taken on day 0 of AZD1222 vaccination. These receptor sequences come from an adult in good health. Each CDR3 is given with its conserved first and last residue. Each record gives: V gene, D gene, J gene, CDR3 DNA, CDR3 protein. The D gene is left open where the match is weak.

V gene: TRBV19
D gene: .
J gene: TRBJ1-4
CDR3 DNA: TGTGCCAGTAGTATCAGCGGGGGTACTAATGAAAAACTGTTTTTT
CDR3 protein: CASSISGGTNEKLFF

V gene: TRBV13
D gene: TRBD2
J gene: TRBJ2-3
CDR3 DNA: TGTGCCAGCAGCTCCCAAACGGGAGGAGATACGCAGTATTTT
CDR3 protein: CASSSQTGGDTQYF

V gene: TRBV9
D gene: .
J gene: TRBJ2-3
CDR3 DNA: TGTGCCAGCAGCCGCGATAATCTTAAGACAGCGAGCACAGATACGCAGTATTTT
CDR3 protein: CASSRDNLKTASTDTQYF

V gene: TRBV27
D gene: TRBD1
J gene: TRBJ1-2
CDR3 DNA: TGTGCCAGCAGTTCCTACCCAGGGGGGAAGGAAGGCTACACCTTC
CDR3 protein: CASSSYPGGKEGYTF

V gene: TRBV5-4
D gene: .
J gene: TRBJ2-3
CDR3 DNA: TGTGCCAGCAGCTTGGCGGGATTGAGTACAGATACGCAGTATTTT
CDR3 protein: CASSLAGLSTDTQYF

V gene: TRBV10-3
D gene: .
J gene: TRBJ2-2
CDR3 DNA: TGTGCCATCAGTACTAGTAACACCGGGGAGCTGTTTTTT
CDR3 protein: CAISTSNTGELFF

V gene: TRBV6-2/TRBV6-3
D gene: .
J gene: TRBJ1-5
CDR3 DNA: TGTGCCAGCAGTTACTCGAGACTGTACCATGGGCTGTCTTCTTATAATCAGCCCCAGCATTTT
CDR3 protein: CASSYSRLYHGLSSYNQPQHF

V gene: TRBV3-1/TRBV3-2
D gene: TRBD1
J gene: TRBJ2-7
CDR3 DNA: TGTGCCAGCAGCCCCCTCCGGGACAGCTACGAGCAGTACTTC
CDR3 protein: CASSPLRDSYEQYF

V gene: TRBV19
D gene: TRBD1
J gene: TRBJ2-3
CDR3 DNA: TGTGCCAGTAGTATGGAACAGGGGGCAGATACGCAGTATTTT
CDR3 protein: CASSMEQGADTQYF

V gene: TRBV4-3
D gene: TRBD2
J gene: TRBJ2-7
CDR3 DNA: TGCGCCAGCAGCCAATCTAGCGGGAGCTACGAGCAGTACTTC
CDR3 protein: CASSQSSGSYEQYF

V gene: TRBV5-1
D gene: .
J gene: TRBJ1-2
CDR3 DNA: TGCGCCAGCAGCTTACCGGACATCAGGGGCTACACCTTC
CDR3 protein: CASSLPDIRGYTF